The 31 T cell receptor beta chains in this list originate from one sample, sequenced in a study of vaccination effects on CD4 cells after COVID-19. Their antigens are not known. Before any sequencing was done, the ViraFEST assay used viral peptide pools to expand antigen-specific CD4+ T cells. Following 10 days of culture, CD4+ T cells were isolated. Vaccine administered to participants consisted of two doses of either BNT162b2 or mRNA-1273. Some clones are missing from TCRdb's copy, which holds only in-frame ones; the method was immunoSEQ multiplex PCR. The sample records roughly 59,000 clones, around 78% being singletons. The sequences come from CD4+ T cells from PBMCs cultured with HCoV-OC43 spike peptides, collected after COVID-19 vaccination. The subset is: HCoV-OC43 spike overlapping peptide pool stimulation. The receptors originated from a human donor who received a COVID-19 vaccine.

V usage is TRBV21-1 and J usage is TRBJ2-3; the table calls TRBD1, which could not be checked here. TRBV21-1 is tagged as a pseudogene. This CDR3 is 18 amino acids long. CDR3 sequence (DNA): TGTGCCAGCAGCAAAGTACACAGGGAAGTGGTTCTGCCAGATACGCAGTATTTT. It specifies CASSKVHREVVLPDTQYF.

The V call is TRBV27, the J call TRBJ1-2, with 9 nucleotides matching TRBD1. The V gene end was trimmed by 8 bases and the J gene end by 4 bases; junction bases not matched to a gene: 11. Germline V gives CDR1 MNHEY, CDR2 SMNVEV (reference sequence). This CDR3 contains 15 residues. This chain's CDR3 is CASANTRQGVYGYTF. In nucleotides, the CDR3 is TGTGCCAGCGCAAACACTCGACAGGGGGTCTATGGCTACACCTTC.

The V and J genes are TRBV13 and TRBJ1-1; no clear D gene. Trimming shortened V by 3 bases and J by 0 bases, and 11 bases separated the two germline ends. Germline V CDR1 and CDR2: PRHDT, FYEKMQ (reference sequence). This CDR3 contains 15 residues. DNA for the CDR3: TGTGCCAGCAGCTTGACCGGGCCTATGAACACTGAAGCTTTCTTT. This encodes CASSLTGPMNTEAFF.

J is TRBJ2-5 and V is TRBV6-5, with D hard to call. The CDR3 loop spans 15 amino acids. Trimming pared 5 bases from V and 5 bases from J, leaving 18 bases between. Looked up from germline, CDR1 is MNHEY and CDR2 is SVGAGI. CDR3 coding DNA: TGTGCCAGCAGTCCAGACCGGGTGACTGGCGAGACCCAGTACTTC. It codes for CASSPDRVTGETQYF.

The CDR3 DNA reads as TGTGCCAGCAGTTTAGCTTTGTACCAGCCCCAGCATTTT. Protein product: CASSLALYQPQHF. The chain joins TRBV12-3 or TRBV12-4 to TRBJ1-5; no clear D. CDR3 length: 13 amino acids. The germline V and J ends were trimmed by 0 bases and 7 bases, with 7 bases remaining between them.

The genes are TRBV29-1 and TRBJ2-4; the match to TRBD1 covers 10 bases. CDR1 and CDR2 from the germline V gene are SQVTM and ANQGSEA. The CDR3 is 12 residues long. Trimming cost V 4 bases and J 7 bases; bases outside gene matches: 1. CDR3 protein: CSVVDRGNIQYF. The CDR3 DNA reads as TGCAGCGTTGTGGACAGGGGGAACATTCAGTACTTC.

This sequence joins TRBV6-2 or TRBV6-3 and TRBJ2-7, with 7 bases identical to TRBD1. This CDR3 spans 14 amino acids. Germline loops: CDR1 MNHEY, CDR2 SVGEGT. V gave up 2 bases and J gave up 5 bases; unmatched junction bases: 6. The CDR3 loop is CASSYLGRGNEQYV. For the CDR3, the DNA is TGTGCCAGCAGTTACCTCGGCAGGGGGAACGAGCAGTACGTC.

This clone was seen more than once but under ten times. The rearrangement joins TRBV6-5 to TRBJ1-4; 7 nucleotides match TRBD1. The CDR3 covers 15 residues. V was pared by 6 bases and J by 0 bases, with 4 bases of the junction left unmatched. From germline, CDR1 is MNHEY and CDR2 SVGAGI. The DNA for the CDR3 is TGTGCCAGCAGAACCCAGGGGGCAACTAATGAAAAACTGTTTTTT. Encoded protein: CASRTQGATNEKLFF.

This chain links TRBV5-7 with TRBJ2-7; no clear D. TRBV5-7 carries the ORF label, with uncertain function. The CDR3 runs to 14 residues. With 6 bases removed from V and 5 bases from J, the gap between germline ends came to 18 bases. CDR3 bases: TGTGCCAGCACCCCTCGGAAGTGGGCCAACGAGCAGTACGTC. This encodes CASTPRKWANEQYV.

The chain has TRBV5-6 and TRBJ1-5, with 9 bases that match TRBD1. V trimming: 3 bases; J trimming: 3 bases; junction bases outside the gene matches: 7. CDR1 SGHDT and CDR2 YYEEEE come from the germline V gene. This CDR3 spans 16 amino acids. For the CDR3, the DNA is TGTGCCAGCAGCTCCTACAGGGGGCGTTTCAATCAGCCCCAGCATTTT. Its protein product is CASSSYRGRFNQPQHF.

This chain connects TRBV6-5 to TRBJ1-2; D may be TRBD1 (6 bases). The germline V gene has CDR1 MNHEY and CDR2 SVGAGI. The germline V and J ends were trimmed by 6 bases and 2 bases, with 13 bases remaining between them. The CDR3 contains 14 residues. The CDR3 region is CASSRQVTNYGYTF. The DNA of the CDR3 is TGTGCCAGCAGCCGACAGGTCACGAACTATGGCTACACCTTC.

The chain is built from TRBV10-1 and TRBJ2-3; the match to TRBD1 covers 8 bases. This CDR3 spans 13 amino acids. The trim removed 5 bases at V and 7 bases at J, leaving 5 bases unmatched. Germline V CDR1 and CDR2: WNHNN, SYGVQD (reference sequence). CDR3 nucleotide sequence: TGCGCCAGCAGTCCCGACAGGGGAAATACGCAGTATTTT. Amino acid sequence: CASSPDRGNTQYF.

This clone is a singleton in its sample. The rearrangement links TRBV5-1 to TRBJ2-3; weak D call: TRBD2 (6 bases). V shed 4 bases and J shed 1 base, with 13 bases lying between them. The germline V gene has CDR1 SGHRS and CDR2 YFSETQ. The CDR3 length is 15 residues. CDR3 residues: CASSPGLIGTDTQYF. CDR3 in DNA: TGCGCCAGCAGCCCGGGACTTATTGGCACAGATACGCAGTATTTT.

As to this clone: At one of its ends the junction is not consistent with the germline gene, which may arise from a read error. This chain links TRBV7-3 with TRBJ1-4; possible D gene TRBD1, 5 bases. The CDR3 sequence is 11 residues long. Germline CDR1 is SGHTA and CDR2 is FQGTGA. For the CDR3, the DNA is TGTGCCAGCAGCTCCGGACATAGCCCTCTTTTT. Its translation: CASSSGHSPLF.

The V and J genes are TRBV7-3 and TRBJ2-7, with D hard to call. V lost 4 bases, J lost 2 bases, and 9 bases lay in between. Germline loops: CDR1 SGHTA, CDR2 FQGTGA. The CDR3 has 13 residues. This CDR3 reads CASSCRVAYEQYV. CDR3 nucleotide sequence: TGTGCCAGCAGCTGTCGGGTGGCCTACGAGCAGTACGTC.

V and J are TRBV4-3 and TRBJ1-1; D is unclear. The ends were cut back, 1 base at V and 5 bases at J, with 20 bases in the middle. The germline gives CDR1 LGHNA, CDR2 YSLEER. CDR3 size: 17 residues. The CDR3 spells CASSQAVSKLLGTEAFF. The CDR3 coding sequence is TGCGCCAGCAGCCAAGCGGTTTCCAAACTTCTCGGTACTGAAGCTTTCTTT.

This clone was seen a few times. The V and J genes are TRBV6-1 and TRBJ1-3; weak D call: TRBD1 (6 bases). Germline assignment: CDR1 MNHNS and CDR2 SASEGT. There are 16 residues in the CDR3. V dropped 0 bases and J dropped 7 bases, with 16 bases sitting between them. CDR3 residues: CASSEASGGHGNTIYF. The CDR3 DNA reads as TGTGCCAGCAGTGAAGCATCTGGGGGCCACGGGAACACCATATATTTT.

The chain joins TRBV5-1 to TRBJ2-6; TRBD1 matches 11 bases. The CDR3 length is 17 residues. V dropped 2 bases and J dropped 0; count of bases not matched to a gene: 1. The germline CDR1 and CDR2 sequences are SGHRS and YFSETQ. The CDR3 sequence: CASSFGTGGSGANVLTF. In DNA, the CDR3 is TGCGCCAGCAGCTTCGGGACAGGGGGCTCTGGGGCCAACGTCCTGACTTTC. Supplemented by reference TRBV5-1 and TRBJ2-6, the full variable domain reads KAGVTQTPRYLIKTRGQQVTLSCSPISGHRSVSWYQQTPGQGLQFLFEYFSETQRNKGNFPGRFSGRQFSNSRSEMNVSTLELGDSALYLCASSFGTGGSGANVLTFGAGSRLTVL.

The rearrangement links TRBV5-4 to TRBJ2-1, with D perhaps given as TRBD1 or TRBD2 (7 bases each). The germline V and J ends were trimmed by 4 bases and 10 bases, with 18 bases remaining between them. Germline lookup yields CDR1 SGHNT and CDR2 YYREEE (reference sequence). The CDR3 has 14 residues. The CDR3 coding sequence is TGTGCCAGCAGCGCCGAGGGAGGGGGCCGGGAGCAGTTCTTC. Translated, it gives CASSAEGGGREQFF.

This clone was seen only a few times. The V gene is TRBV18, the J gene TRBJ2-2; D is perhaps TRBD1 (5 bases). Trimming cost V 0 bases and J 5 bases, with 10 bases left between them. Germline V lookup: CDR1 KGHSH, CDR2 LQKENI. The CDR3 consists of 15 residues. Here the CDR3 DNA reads TGTGCCAGCTCACCACCAAGGGGCTCGACCGGGGAGCTGTTTTTT. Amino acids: CASSPPRGSTGELFF.

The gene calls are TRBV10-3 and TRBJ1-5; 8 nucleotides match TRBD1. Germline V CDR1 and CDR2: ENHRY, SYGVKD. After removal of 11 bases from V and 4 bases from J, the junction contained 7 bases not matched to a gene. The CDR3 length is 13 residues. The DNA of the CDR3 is TGTGCCTCCAGGGGGCAGTTAAATCAGCCCCAGCATTTT. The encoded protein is CASRGQLNQPQHF.

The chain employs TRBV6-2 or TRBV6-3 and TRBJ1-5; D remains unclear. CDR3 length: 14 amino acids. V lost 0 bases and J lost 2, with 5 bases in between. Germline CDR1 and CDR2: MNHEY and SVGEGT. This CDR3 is CASSYSMRNQPQHF. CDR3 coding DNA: TGTGCCAGCAGTTACTCGATGCGCAATCAGCCCCAGCATTTT.

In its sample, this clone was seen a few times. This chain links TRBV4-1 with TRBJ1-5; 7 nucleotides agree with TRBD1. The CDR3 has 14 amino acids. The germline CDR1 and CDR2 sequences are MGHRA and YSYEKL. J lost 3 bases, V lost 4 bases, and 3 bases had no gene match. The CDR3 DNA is TGCGCCAGCAGCCGGGACAGATTCAATCAGCCCCAGCATTTT. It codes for CASSRDRFNQPQHF.

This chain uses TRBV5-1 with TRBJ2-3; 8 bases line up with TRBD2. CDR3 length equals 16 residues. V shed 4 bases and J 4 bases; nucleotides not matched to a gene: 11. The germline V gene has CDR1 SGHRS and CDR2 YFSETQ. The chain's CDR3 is CASSREGGTAADTQYF. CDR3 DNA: TGCGCCAGCAGCCGGGAGGGAGGGACGGCGGCAGATACGCAGTATTTT.

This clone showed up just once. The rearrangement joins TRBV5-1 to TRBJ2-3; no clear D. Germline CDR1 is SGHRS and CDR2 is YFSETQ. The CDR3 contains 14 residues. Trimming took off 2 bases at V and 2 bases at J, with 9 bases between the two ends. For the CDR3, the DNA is TGCGCCAGCAGCTTCAGGTTTAACACAGATACGCAGTATTTT. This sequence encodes CASSFRFNTDTQYF.

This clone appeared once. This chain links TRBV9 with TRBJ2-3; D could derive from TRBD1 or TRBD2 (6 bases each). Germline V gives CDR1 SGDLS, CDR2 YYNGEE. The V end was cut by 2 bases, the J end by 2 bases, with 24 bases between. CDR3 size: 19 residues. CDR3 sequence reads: CASSVGPPLQGGDTDTQYF. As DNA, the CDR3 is TGTGCCAGCAGCGTTGGACCCCCCCTACAGGGAGGAGACACAGATACGCAGTATTTT.

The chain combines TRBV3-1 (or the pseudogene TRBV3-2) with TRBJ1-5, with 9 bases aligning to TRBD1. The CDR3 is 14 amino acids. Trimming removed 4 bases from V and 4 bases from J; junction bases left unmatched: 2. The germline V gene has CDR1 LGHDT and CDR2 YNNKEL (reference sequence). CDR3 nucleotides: TGTGCCAGCAGCCTGGGACAGGGAAATCAGCCCCAGCATTTT. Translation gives CASSLGQGNQPQHF.

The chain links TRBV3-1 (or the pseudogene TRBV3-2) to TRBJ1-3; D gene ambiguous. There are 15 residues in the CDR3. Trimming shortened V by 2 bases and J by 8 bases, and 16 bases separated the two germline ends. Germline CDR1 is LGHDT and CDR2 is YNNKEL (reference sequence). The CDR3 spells CASSQWLRASHTIYF. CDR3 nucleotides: TGTGCCAGCAGCCAATGGCTAAGGGCTTCTCACACCATATATTTT.

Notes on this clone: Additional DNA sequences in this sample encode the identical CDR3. DNA of the CDR3: TGTGCCAGCTCACTAGGGCAGCAAGAGACCCAGTACTTC. This codes for CASSLGQQETQYF. V usage is TRBV18 and J usage is TRBJ2-5; D gene ambiguous. Per germline, CDR1 KGHSH and CDR2 LQKENI. CDR3 length: 13 amino acids. V lost 4 bases and J lost 2, with 8 bases in between.

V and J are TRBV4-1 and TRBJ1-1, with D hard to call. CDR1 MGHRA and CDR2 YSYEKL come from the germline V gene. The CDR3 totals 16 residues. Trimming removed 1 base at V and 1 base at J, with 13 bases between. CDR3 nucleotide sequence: TGCGCCAGCAGCCAAGCCCTACACGATACGAACACTGAAGCTTTCTTT. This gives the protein CASSQALHDTNTEAFF.

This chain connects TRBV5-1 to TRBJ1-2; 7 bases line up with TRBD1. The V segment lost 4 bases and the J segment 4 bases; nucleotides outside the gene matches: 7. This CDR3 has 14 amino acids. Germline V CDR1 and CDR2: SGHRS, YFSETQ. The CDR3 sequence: CASSGTAGRYGYTF. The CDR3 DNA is TGCGCCAGCAGCGGGACAGCCGGTCGCTATGGCTACACCTTC.